These 7 T cell receptor beta chains were sequenced from one sample in a study of blood T cell repertoires in COVID-19. The protocol was immunoSEQ multiplex PCR, while the TCRdb copy is restricted to in-frame clones and leaves out a portion. The sample holds 180,000 or so clones, approximately 88% seen once. Sequenced sample: PBMCs or T cells enriched from blood (not recorded which). The receptors were gathered from a woman aged 60-70 years who had recovered from COVID-19.

The CDR3 region has the DNA TGTGCCAGTCTGCGGTCCGATCCTTCGAGTGAAGCTTTCTTT. This gives the protein CASLRSDPSSEAFF. V and J are TRBV2 and TRBJ1-1, with D unresolved. V lost 9 bases and J lost 7, with 21 bases in between. The germline gives CDR1 SNHLY, CDR2 FYNNEI. CDR3 length: 14 residues.

This clone was observed at least ten times. The gene calls are TRBV4-1 and TRBJ2-7; the D is unclear. The germline V and J ends were trimmed by 1 base and 12 bases, with 13 bases remaining between them. CDR1 is MGHRA and CDR2 is YSYEKL in the germline V gene. The CDR3 runs to 12 residues. CDR3 DNA: TGCGCCAGCAGCCAAGGTGGCGGAGAGTTGTACTTC. Its protein product is CASSQGGGELYF.

The chain uses TRBV3-1 (or the pseudogene TRBV3-2) and TRBJ1-2, with TRBD1 matching 7 bases. From germline, CDR1 is LGHDT and CDR2 YNNKEL (reference sequence). This CDR3 comprises 14 residues. Trimming took 1 base from V and 7 from J; bases not matched to a gene: 6. The CDR3 protein is CASSQAAGGIGYTF. The CDR3 coding sequence is TGTGCCAGCAGCCAAGCGGCAGGGGGAATTGGCTACACCTTC.

The gene calls are TRBV10-3 and TRBJ2-3; tentatively, D is TRBD2 (5 bases). CDR1 and CDR2 (germline): ENHRY, SYGVKD. V lost 8 bases, J lost 0 bases, and 12 bases lay in between. The CDR3 contains 14 residues. The CDR3 is CAIHEGGSTDTQYF. CDR3 nucleotides: TGTGCCATCCACGAGGGCGGTAGCACAGATACGCAGTATTTT.

A few counts support this clone. V is TRBV13 and J is TRBJ2-3; D is unresolved. From germline, CDR1 is PRHDT and CDR2 FYEKMQ (reference sequence). CDR3 size: 13 residues. The V gene lost 4 bases and the J gene lost 1 base, with 6 bases spanning the gap. The CDR3 protein is CASSSQGTDTQYF. As DNA, the CDR3 is TGTGCCAGCAGCTCCCAGGGCACAGATACGCAGTATTTT.

The CDR3 sequence is CASSDGQTDTQYF. In nucleotides, the CDR3 is TGCGCCAGCAGTGACGGACAGACAGATACGCAGTATTTT. The chain carries TRBV10-1 and TRBJ2-3; a possible D gene is TRBD1 (6 bases). Trimming pared 3 bases from V and 3 bases from J, leaving 7 bases between. The germline V gene encodes CDR1 WNHNN and CDR2 SYGVQD (reference sequence). The length of the CDR3 is 13 residues.

The genes are TRBV2 and TRBJ1-5; 10 bases map to TRBD1. This CDR3 spans 14 amino acids. CDR1 is SNHLY and CDR2 is FYNNEI in the germline V gene. The J segment lost 6 bases and the V segment lost 9 bases, leaving 8 bases of the junction unmatched. This chain's CDR3 is CASGTGEVFQPQHF. The CDR3 nucleotides are TGTGCCAGTGGGACAGGGGAGGTTTTTCAGCCCCAGCATTTT.